This record covers a single T cell receptor beta chain. The CDR3 length is 16 residues. Germline loops: CDR1 LGHNA, CDR2 YNFKEQ. Between the trimmed V and J ends, which lost 0 bases and 0 bases, there was a span of 11 bases. The data were obtained in a study of blood T cell repertoires in COVID-19. Source study methods: Cell counts per sample came from amplifying reference gene primers. Method: immunoSEQ multiplex PCR; TCRdb's copy keeps in-frame clones and lacks some. V and J calls plus clone size are reproduced from that table; the DNA served to infer D and trimming. The table records fewer than 400,000 clones, roughly 85% of them present only once. Clinical history as reported by participants underpinned cohort assignment. Before they entered the study, exposed participants had met a COVID-19 case within 2 weeks.

This chain links TRBV4-2 with TRBJ1-1, with D maybe TRBD1 (5 bases). The receptor was isolated from a woman in her twenties or thirties who had been exposed to COVID-19. The sequencing input was PBMCs or T cells enriched from blood (not recorded which). Here the CDR3 reads CASSQDQGSMNTEAFF. In DNA, the CDR3 is TGTGCCAGCAGCCAAGATCAGGGTTCCATGAACACTGAAGCTTTCTTT.